What follows are 18 T cell receptor beta chains derived from one specimen sequenced in a study of T cell responses to AZD1222 COVID-19 vaccine. Profiling relied on immunoSEQ multiplex PCR, and the TCRdb table lists in-frame clones only, not all of them. The table has some 120,000 clones, roughly 90% seen once. The input for sequencing was peripheral blood, taken 28 days after the second dose of the MenACWY control vaccine. Receptor source: an adult who received the MenACWY meningococcal vaccine as a control.

In its sample, this clone was seen a few times. The chain has TRBV6-5 and TRBJ1-5, with a weak D call TRBD1 (6 bases). The CDR3 is made up of 15 amino acids. CDR1 MNHEY and CDR2 SVGAGI come from the germline V gene. Trimming shortened V by 6 bases and J by 2 bases, and 14 bases separated the two germline ends. The CDR3 sequence is CASRSERGRNQPQHF. The CDR3 DNA reads TGTGCCAGCAGATCGGAACGGGGGCGCAATCAGCCCCAGCATTTT.

The V and J genes are TRBV5-1 and TRBJ1-1, with D possibly being TRBD1 (6 bases). Germline assignment: CDR1 SGHRS and CDR2 YFSETQ. V was pared by 5 bases and J by 4 bases, with 15 bases between. CDR3 length: 14 amino acids. This chain's CDR3 is CASSLQGMGTEAFF. DNA of the CDR3: TGCGCCAGCAGTTTACAGGGTATGGGCACTGAAGCTTTCTTT.

The chain combines TRBV5-6 with TRBJ2-7; 9 nucleotides match TRBD1. Per the germline V gene, CDR1 is SGHDT and CDR2 is YYEEEE. This CDR3 is 13 amino acids long. Losses at the gene ends were 4 bases for V and 5 bases for J; bases not matched to a gene: 4. The CDR3 loop reads CASSTWDRDEQYF. CDR3 coding DNA: TGTGCCAGCAGCACCTGGGACAGGGACGAGCAGTACTTC.

The chain employs TRBV12-3 or TRBV12-4 and TRBJ2-1; maybe TRBD2 (6 bases). The germline V and J ends were trimmed by 1 base and 7 bases, with 8 bases remaining between them. There are 13 residues in the CDR3. Here the CDR3 DNA reads TGTGCCAGCAGTTTAGTGGGGGGAAATGAGCAGTTCTTC. As protein: CASSLVGGNEQFF.

The chain has TRBV7-2 and TRBJ2-2, with TRBD1 identical over 11 bases. The V and J ends lost 4 bases and 4 bases, in that order; junction bases with no gene match: 11. Germline V gene data show CDR1 as SGHTA and CDR2 as FQGNSA. The CDR3 runs to 18 residues. The CDR3 DNA follows: TGTGCCAGCAGCTCCCGGAGGGTTGGGACAGGGGGCACCGGGGAGCTGTTTTTT. Its protein product is CASSSRRVGTGGTGELFF.

This chain connects TRBV5-4 to TRBJ2-7; D tentatively fits TRBD1 or TRBD2 (6 bases each). Germline values: CDR1 SGHNT, CDR2 YYREEE (reference sequence). This CDR3 spans 13 amino acids. The germline V and J ends were trimmed by 2 bases and 4 bases, with 10 bases remaining between them. The CDR3 nucleotides read TGTGCCAGCAGCTTCGGGGGCATATACGAGCAGTACTTC. Translated: CASSFGGIYEQYF.

The V call is TRBV27, the J call TRBJ1-6, with D perhaps TRBD1 (6 bases). CDR3 size: 16 residues. V lost 0 bases and J lost 7, with 13 bases in between. The V gene's germline CDR1 is MNHEY and CDR2 SMNVEV (reference sequence). The DNA of the CDR3 is TGTGCCAGCAGTTTATCGAGCGGCAGGGGAAATTCACCCCTCCACTTT. This translates into CASSLSSGRGNSPLHF.

The rearrangement links TRBV9 to TRBJ2-2; D not resolved. The CDR3 is made up of 15 amino acids. The germline V and J ends were trimmed by 0 bases and 2 bases, with 8 bases remaining between them. Per the germline V gene, CDR1 is SGDLS and CDR2 is YYNGEE. For the CDR3, the DNA is TGTGCCAGCAGCGTAGTGCAGGTCAACACCGGGGAGCTGTTTTTT. Amino acid sequence: CASSVVQVNTGELFF.

The chain uses TRBV5-4 and TRBJ1-3, with D unclear. Looked up from germline, CDR1 is SGHNT and CDR2 is YYREEE (reference sequence). V shed 0 bases and J shed 3 bases, with 10 bases lying between them. The length of the CDR3 is 15 residues. In DNA form, the CDR3 reads TGTGCCAGCAGCTTGGGGCGCGGCGGTGGAAACACCATATATTTT. As protein: CASSLGRGGGNTIYF.

The chain couples TRBV14 to TRBJ1-1; D remains unclear. Germline CDR1 SGHDN, CDR2 FVKESK. V dropped 4 bases and J dropped 1 base, with 7 bases sitting between them. This CDR3 has 13 residues. The CDR3 nucleotides read TGTGCCAGCAGCCTCTACAGGAACACTGAAGCTTTCTTT. Amino acids: CASSLYRNTEAFF.

This clone was seen only a few times. The chain employs TRBV7-2 and TRBJ2-3; 12 bases fit TRBD1. Germline V gene data show CDR1 as SGHTA and CDR2 as FQGNSA. The CDR3 totals 16 residues. V trimming: 1 base; J trimming: 7 bases; junction bases outside the gene matches: 6. In nucleotides, the CDR3 is TGTGCCAGCAGCTTAGACGGGACAGGGGGCGGGAATACGCAGTATTTT. This sequence encodes CASSLDGTGGGNTQYF.

The V call is TRBV3-1 (or the pseudogene TRBV3-2), the J call TRBJ2-6, with D maybe TRBD2 (5 bases). Looked up from germline, CDR1 is LGHDT and CDR2 is YNNKEL (reference sequence). The CDR3 is made up of 17 amino acids. Trimming pared 1 base from V and 4 bases from J, leaving 14 bases between. CDR3 nucleotide sequence: TGTGCCAGCAGCCAAGCCGGACTGCCCTTGGGGGCCAACGTCCTGACTTTC. It encodes CASSQAGLPLGANVLTF.

The V gene is TRBV7-6, the J gene TRBJ1-1, with 7 nucleotides matching TRBD1. Trimming removed 7 bases from V and 0 bases from J; junction bases left unmatched: 8. From germline, CDR1 is SGHVS and CDR2 FNYEAQ. CDR3 length: 15 residues. For the CDR3, the DNA is TGTGCCAGCACTCCAGGGGGGAGACTGAACACTGAAGCTTTCTTT. As protein: CASTPGGRLNTEAFF.

This chain uses TRBV5-4 with TRBJ1-1, with a tentative D call TRBD1 (6 bases). Germline-derived CDR1 and CDR2 are SGHNT and YYREEE (reference sequence). The ends were cut back, 4 bases at V and 5 bases at J, with 15 bases in the middle. This CDR3 is 14 amino acids long. For the CDR3, the DNA is TGTGCCAGCAGCGCACAGGGAGTTGGGACTGAAGCTTTCTTT. Translation: CASSAQGVGTEAFF.

This clone is a singleton in its sample. This chain connects TRBV2 to TRBJ2-2; tentative D call: TRBD1 (6 bases). Between the trimmed V and J ends, which lost 8 bases and 0 bases, there was a span of 10 bases. The CDR3 is made up of 14 amino acids. In germline, CDR1 is SNHLY, CDR2 FYNNEI. The CDR3 DNA is TGTGCCAGCCTTGACAGGACGAACACCGGGGAGCTGTTTTTT. Translated, it gives CASLDRTNTGELFF.

The rearrangement links TRBV7-2 to TRBJ1-3; the D gene is possibly TRBD1 (6 bases). CDR1 is SGHTA and CDR2 is FQGNSA in the germline V gene. The CDR3 is 16 residues long. V was cut by 3 bases and J by 1 base, with 13 bases left in between. The CDR3 region is CASSFGGGVSGNTIYF. The CDR3 DNA reads as TGTGCCAGCAGCTTCGGTGGGGGCGTATCTGGAAACACCATATATTTT.

DNA for the CDR3: TGTGCCAGCAGTGAATTCATGAACACTGAAGCTTTCTTT. It yields the protein CASSEFMNTEAFF. This chain connects TRBV2 to TRBJ1-1; D gene unclear. Germline lookup yields CDR1 SNHLY and CDR2 FYNNEI. The ends were cut back, 2 bases at V and 0 bases at J, with 4 bases in the middle. The CDR3 sequence is 13 residues long.

The chain recombines TRBV12-5 with TRBJ2-7; D unclear. CDR1 and CDR2 from the germline V gene are LGHNT and FRNRAP. V lost 0 bases to trimming and J lost 0 bases, with 15 bases between them. The CDR3 is 17 residues long. This chain's CDR3 is CASGLVLNGPSSYEQYV. CDR3 in DNA: TGTGCTAGTGGTTTGGTATTAAATGGACCTTCCTCCTACGAGCAGTACGTC.